The text below deals with one T cell receptor beta chain. Its target is not known. PCR primers comprised 60 Vbeta and 13 Jbeta primers. Profiling relied on immunoSEQ multiplex PCR, and the TCRdb table lists in-frame clones only, not all of them. The repertoire holds roughly 120,000 clones, with roughly 63% as singletons. This sample is part of a study of cytomegalovirus exposure and HLA in healthy donors. Findings and limits, study-wide: TRBV6-2, TRBV6-3 and some other V segments were excluded as indistinguishable.

Germline CDR1 LNHDA, CDR2 SQIVND (reference sequence). CDR3 length: 16 residues. V was cut by 6 bases and J by 3 bases, with 20 bases left in between. The source material was PBMCs. The source of this sequence is a man aged 35 to 55 in good health and CMV-seropositive. The chain has TRBV19 and TRBJ1-1; a weak D match, TRBD1 (5 bases). In DNA, the CDR3 is TGTGCCAGTAGCCGCGTGTCCAGGGACTGGGACACTGAAGCTTTCTTT. Its translation is CASSRVSRDWDTEAFF.